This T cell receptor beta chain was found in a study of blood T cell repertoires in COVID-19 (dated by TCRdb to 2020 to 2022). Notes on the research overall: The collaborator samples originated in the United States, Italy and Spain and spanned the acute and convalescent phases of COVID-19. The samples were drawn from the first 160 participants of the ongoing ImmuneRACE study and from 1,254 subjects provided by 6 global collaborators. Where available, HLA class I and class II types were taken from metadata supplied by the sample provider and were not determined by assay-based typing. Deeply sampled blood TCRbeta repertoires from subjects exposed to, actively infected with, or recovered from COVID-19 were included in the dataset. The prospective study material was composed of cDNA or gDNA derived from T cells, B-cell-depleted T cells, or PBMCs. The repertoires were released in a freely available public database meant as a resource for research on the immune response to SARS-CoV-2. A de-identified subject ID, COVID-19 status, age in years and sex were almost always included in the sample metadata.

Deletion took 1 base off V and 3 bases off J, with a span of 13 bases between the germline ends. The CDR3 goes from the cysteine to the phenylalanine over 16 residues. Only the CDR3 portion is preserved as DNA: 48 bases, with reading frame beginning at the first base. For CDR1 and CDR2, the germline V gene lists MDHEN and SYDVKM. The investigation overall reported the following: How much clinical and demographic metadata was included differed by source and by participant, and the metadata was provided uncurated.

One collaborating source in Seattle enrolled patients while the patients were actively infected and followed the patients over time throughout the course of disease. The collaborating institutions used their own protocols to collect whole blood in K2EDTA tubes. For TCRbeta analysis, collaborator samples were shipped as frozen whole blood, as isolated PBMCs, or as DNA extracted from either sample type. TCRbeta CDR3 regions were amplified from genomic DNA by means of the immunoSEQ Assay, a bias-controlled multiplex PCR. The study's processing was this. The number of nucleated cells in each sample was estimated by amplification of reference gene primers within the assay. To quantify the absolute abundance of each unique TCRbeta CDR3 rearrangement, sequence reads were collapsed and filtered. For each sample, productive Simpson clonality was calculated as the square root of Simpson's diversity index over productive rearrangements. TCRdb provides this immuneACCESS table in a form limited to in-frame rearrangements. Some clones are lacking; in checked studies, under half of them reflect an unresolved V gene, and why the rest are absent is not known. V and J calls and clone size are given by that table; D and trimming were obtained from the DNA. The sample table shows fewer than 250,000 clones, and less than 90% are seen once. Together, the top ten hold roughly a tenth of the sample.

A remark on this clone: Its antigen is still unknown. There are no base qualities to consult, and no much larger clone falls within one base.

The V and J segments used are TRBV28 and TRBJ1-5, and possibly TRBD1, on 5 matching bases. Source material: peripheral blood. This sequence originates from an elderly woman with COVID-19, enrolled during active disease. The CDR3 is CASSLLKTGSNQPQHF. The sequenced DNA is TGTGCCAGCAGTTTATTAAAAACAGGATCCAATCAGCCCCAGCATTTT.